This TCR beta chain was obtained from a study of OX40 agonist ivuxolimab in advanced cancers. Sequencing was performed with immunoSEQ multiplex PCR; in TCRdb, only in-frame clones are kept and a portion is missing. The sample holds some 53,000 clones; under 95% are singletons and the top ten take approximately 12%. This sample comprised CD4+ or CD8+ T cells sorted from blood, obtained in a trial of the OX40 agonist ivuxolimab. The clonotype was recovered from an adult with an advanced solid tumor such as melanoma, head and neck, liver or kidney cancer.

CDR3 in amino acids: CASTSLQAPYYGYTF. CDR3 DNA sequence: TGTGCCAGCACTTCCCTACAGGCCCCCTACTATGGCTACACCTTC. The chain combines TRBV27 with TRBJ1-2; possibly TRBD1 for D (5 bases). CDR1 MNHEY and CDR2 SMNVEV come from the germline V gene (reference sequence). CDR3 length: 15 residues. Deletions cut 7 bases from V and 3 bases from J, with 18 bases between.